The 7 T cell receptor beta chains below were found in one sample sequenced in a study of blood T cell repertoires in COVID-19. Repertoires were generated with immunoSEQ multiplex PCR, while TCRdb's copy carries only in-frame clones and drops some. The profile shows roughly 300,000 clones, more than 75% of them singletons. Sequences were obtained from PBMCs or T cells enriched from blood (not recorded which). Receptors were obtained from a young woman who had recovered from COVID-19.

The chain has TRBV15 and TRBJ2-5; D may be TRBD1 (6 bases). V lost 1 base to trimming and J lost 1 base, with 13 bases between them. From germline, CDR1 is LNHNV and CDR2 YYDKDF (reference sequence). This CDR3 spans 16 amino acids. The DNA for the CDR3 is TGTGCCACCAGCAGAGGAGGCAGGGGCCCCCAAGAGACCCAGTACTTC. This codes for CATSRGGRGPQETQYF. The whole variable domain, filled in from reference TRBV15 and TRBJ2-5, reads DAMVIQNPRYQVTQFGKPVTLSCSQTLNHNVMYWYQQKSSQAPKLLFHYYDKDFNNEADTPDNFQSRRPNTSFCFLDIRSPGLGDTAMYLCATSRGGRGPQETQYFGPGTRLLVL.

V usage is TRBV7-9 and J usage is TRBJ1-2, with a weak D call TRBD1 (5 bases). With 3 bases removed from V and 5 bases from J, the gap between germline ends came to 22 bases. CDR1 SEHNR and CDR2 FQNEAQ come from the germline V gene (reference sequence). The CDR3 spans 17 residues. CDR3 DNA sequence: TGTGCCAGCAGCTTGAGAAGGCGTGTACAGGCGGTTTATGGCTACACCTTC. Residues: CASSLRRRVQAVYGYTF.

Note on this clone: The sample holds other DNA sequences that translate to the same CDR3. This chain joins TRBV2 and TRBJ1-6; 8 bases map to TRBD1. The CDR3 is 14 residues long. V lost 4 bases and J lost 7; bases outside the gene matches: 3. The V gene's germline CDR1 is SNHLY and CDR2 FYNNEI. As DNA, the CDR3 is TGTGCCAGCAGTGGACAGGGGAGGAATTCACCCCTCCACTTT. Its translation: CASSGQGRNSPLHF.

The chain joins TRBV19 to TRBJ2-7; 9 bases are a match to TRBD1. Germline CDR1 reads LNHDA; CDR2 reads SQIVND (reference sequence). This CDR3 comprises 15 residues. V shed 5 bases and J 6 bases; nucleotides not matched to a gene: 11. In nucleotides, the CDR3 is TGTGCCAGTAGTTTGGGACAGGGACGGTGGAGCGAGCAGTACTTC. Translation: CASSLGQGRWSEQYF.

V is TRBV14 and J is TRBJ1-2; 7 bases agree with TRBD1. This CDR3 spans 13 amino acids. Germline V gives CDR1 SGHDN, CDR2 FVKESK. After removal of 4 bases from V and 7 bases from J, the junction contained 6 bases not matched to a gene. In nucleotides, the CDR3 is TGTGCCAGCAGCCCAGGGGGTTCGGCTGGCTACACCTTC. Residues: CASSPGGSAGYTF. Full variable domain (remainder filled in from reference TRBV14 and TRBJ1-2): EAGVTQFPSHSVIEKGQTVTLRCDPISGHDNLYWYRRVMGKEIKFLLHFVKESKQDESGMPNNRFLAERTGGTYSTLKVQPAELEDSGVYFCASSPGGSAGYTFGSGTRLTVV.

The chain has TRBV2 and TRBJ1-2; D unclear. The CDR3 length is 13 residues. The ends were cut back, 6 bases at V and 0 bases at J, with 8 bases in the middle. Germline V gene data show CDR1 as SNHLY and CDR2 as FYNNEI. For the CDR3, the DNA is TGTGCCAGCAGGTTACTAGCTAACTATGGCTACACCTTC. Translation gives CASRLLANYGYTF.

The chain uses TRBV11-3 and TRBJ2-1, with D unresolved. Between the trimmed V and J ends, which lost 2 bases and 3 bases, there was a span of 5 bases. Germline assignment: CDR1 SGHNT and CDR2 YENEEA. The CDR3 is 13 residues long. The CDR3 reads CASSLSDYNEQFF. In DNA, the CDR3 is TGTGCCAGCAGCTTATCAGACTACAATGAGCAGTTCTTC.